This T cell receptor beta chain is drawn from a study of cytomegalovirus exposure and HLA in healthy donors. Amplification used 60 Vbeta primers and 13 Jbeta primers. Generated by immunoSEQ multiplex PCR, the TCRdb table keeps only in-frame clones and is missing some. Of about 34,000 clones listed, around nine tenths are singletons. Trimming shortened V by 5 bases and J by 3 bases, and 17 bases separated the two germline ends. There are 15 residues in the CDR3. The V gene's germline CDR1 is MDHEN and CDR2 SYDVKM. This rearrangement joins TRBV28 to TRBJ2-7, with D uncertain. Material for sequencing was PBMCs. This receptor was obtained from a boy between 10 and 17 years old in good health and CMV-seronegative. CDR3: CASSPTAAILYEQYF. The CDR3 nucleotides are TGTGCCAGCAGTCCCACGGCGGCTATCCTCTACGAGCAGTACTTC. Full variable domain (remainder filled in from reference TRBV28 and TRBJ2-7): DVKVTQSSRYLVKRTGEKVFLECVQDMDHENMFWYRQDPGLGLRLIYFSYDVKMKEKGDIPEGYSVSREKKERFSLILESASTNQTSMYLCASSPTAAILYEQYFGPGTRLTVT.